Given below is one T cell receptor beta chain in context. Unique molecular identifiers were incorporated during preparation of the TCRbeta library. TCRdb recomputed calls from the PCR reads with MiXCR, one row per CDR3 protein. The repertoire consists of roughly 350,000 distinct CDR3 sequences, with about 9.3% occurring once and the leading ten covering 2% to 3%. CDR3 size: 12 residues. The V gene's germline CDR1 is KGHDR and CDR2 SFDVKD. The V and J ends lost 6 bases and 7 bases, in that order; junction bases with no gene match: 5. The sample comes from a study of T-cell reconstitution after alpha-beta-depleted transplantation in children.

V gene TRBV24-1 combines with J gene TRBJ2-7; 7 nucleotides line up with TRBD1. The sample was PBMCs from the stem cell graft donor, taken from the stem cell graft. The sequence was obtained from a human donor who donated a stem cell graft to a child with acute lymphoblastic leukemia. CDR3 residues: CATSQNRGEQYF. The CDR3 DNA follows: TGTGCCACCAGTCAAAACAGGGGAGAGCAGTACTTC.